The 14 T cell receptor beta chains reported below all come from one sample, sequenced in a study of blood T cell repertoires in COVID-19. Libraries were prepared by immunoSEQ multiplex PCR; TCRdb keeps only in-frame clonotypes and omits some of them. Of under 250,000 clones detected, roughly nine tenths appear once; the ten largest clones hold around 0.84%. Sequencing was carried out using peripheral blood. The receptors derive from a man aged 55 to 69 with COVID-19, enrolled during active disease.

The chain couples TRBV5-1 to TRBJ1-1; TRBD1 might be the D (6 bases). The germline V gene encodes CDR1 SGHRS and CDR2 YFSETQ. This CDR3 region has 14 residues. Deletions cut 4 bases from V and 1 base from J, with 11 bases between. The CDR3 nucleotides are TGCGCCAGCAGCCCTAGGACAGCGAACACTGAAGCTTTCTTT. Translated: CASSPRTANTEAFF.

The CDR3 DNA sequence: TGTGCCAGCAGCAAAGCGGGGAACCGACTACAAGAGACCCAGTACTTC. It yields the protein CASSKAGNRLQETQYF. This chain joins TRBV21-1 and TRBJ2-5; the table gives TRBD2 as D, unverified against the DNA. TRBV21-1 is assigned pseudogene status. The CDR3 sequence is 16 residues long.

V gene TRBV5-1 combines with J gene TRBJ1-1; 7 bases are a match to TRBD1. Trimming cost V 4 bases and J 0 bases; bases outside gene matches: 6. CDR3 length equals 15 residues. CDR1 and CDR2 from the germline V gene are SGHRS and YFSETQ. The CDR3 sequence: CASSVAGQMNTEAFF. CDR3 nucleotides: TGCGCCAGCAGCGTCGCGGGACAGATGAACACTGAAGCTTTCTTT.

The V and J genes are TRBV27 and TRBJ2-7; TRBD1 matches 7 bases. The CDR3 length is 15 residues. The trim removed 5 bases at V and 3 bases at J, leaving 10 bases unmatched. Germline V gene lookup returns CDR1 MNHEY and CDR2 SMNVEV (reference sequence). The chain's CDR3 is CASSSRQGNSYEQYF. Written as DNA, the CDR3 is TGTGCCAGCAGTAGTAGACAGGGTAATAGCTACGAGCAGTACTTC.

The J gene is TRBJ2-7, the V gene TRBV10-3; 13 positions match TRBD2. Germline V gene data show CDR1 as ENHRY and CDR2 as SYGVKD. CDR3 size: 15 residues. With 6 bases clipped from V and 2 bases from J, the junction kept 4 bases outside the gene matches. DNA of the CDR3: TGTGCCATCAGCTTCGGGACTAGCGGGACCTACGAGCAGTACTTC. It specifies CAISFGTSGTYEQYF.

The chain employs TRBV27 and TRBJ2-2; the match to TRBD2 covers 11 bases. V gave up 2 bases and J gave up 5 bases; unmatched junction bases: 4. The germline V gene encodes CDR1 MNHEY and CDR2 SMNVEV (reference sequence). CDR3 size: 16 residues. DNA for the CDR3: TGTGCCAGCAGTTTACTAGCGGGAGGAGGGACCGGGGAGCTGTTTTTT. Translation: CASSLLAGGGTGELFF.

The gene calls are TRBV5-1 and TRBJ1-2; D not resolved. Deletions cut 0 bases from V and 0 bases from J, with 12 bases between. Germline values: CDR1 SGHRS, CDR2 YFSETQ. This CDR3 is built from 16 residues. CDR3 region: CASSLGGYATNYGYTF. In nucleotides, the CDR3 is TGCGCCAGCAGCTTGGGAGGATATGCAACTAACTATGGCTACACCTTC.

This rearrangement joins TRBV28 to TRBJ1-5; 8 bases are a match to TRBD1. The germline gives CDR1 MDHEN, CDR2 SYDVKM. V was clipped by 5 bases and J by 0 bases; unmatched bases: 12. The CDR3 is made up of 18 amino acids. The CDR3 DNA reads as TGTGCCAGCAGTCCCCGCAGGGGGCGGATAGGTAGCAATCAGCCCCAGCATTTT. Translated, it gives CASSPRRGRIGSNQPQHF.

The chain combines TRBV7-9 with TRBJ1-4; D call uncertain. This CDR3 is built from 19 residues. Per the germline V gene, CDR1 is SEHNR and CDR2 is FQNEAQ (reference sequence). The V gene lost 5 bases and the J gene lost 3 bases, with 25 bases spanning the gap. The CDR3 coding sequence is TGTGCCAGCAGCCGCAACGTTCAGGTCTTAAGAGACCCTAATGAAAAACTGTTTTTT. It encodes CASSRNVQVLRDPNEKLFF.

V gene TRBV5-6 combines with J gene TRBJ2-5, with D tentatively TRBD2 (6 bases). CDR3 length: 13 residues. V was shortened by 4 bases and J by 7 bases, with 14 bases between the two germline ends. The germline V gene encodes CDR1 SGHDT and CDR2 YYEEEE. The CDR3 region has the DNA TGTGCCAGCAGCGTCACAGGAGGGAGGACCCAGTACTTC. Translated: CASSVTGGRTQYF.

The sample holds one count of this clone. The chain links TRBV7-3 to TRBJ2-1; 10 bases fit TRBD2. Germline V gives CDR1 SGHTA, CDR2 FQGTGA. This CDR3 comprises 18 residues. After removal of 5 bases from V and 4 bases from J, the junction contained 14 bases not matched to a gene. CDR3 bases: TGTGCCAGCAGCCCTACCCGGGAACTACTAGCGGGATACAATGAGCAGTTCTTC. It codes for CASSPTRELLAGYNEQFF.

V usage is TRBV19 and J usage is TRBJ1-5; D is undetermined. Germline V gives CDR1 LNHDA, CDR2 SQIVND (reference sequence). The CDR3 is made up of 15 amino acids. The germline V and J ends were trimmed by 5 bases and 7 bases, with 18 bases remaining between them. The CDR3 protein is CASSARGGPAQPQHF. In nucleotides, the CDR3 is TGTGCCAGTAGTGCTAGAGGAGGGCCAGCGCAGCCCCAGCATTTT.

The CDR3 DNA sequence: TGCGCCAGCAGGCCCGGGACAGGGACGCCAGGCGCCTATGGCTACACCTTC. It codes for CASRPGTGTPGAYGYTF. The chain recombines TRBV5-1 with TRBJ1-2; TRBD1 matches 9 bases. CDR3 length: 17 residues. Germline CDR1 and CDR2: SGHRS and YFSETQ. The V gene end was trimmed by 5 bases and the J gene end by 4 bases; junction bases not matched to a gene: 15.

This clone was observed a single time. CDR3 loop: CASSPGMMNTEAFF. The CDR3 DNA reads as TGTGCCAGCAGTCCAGGGATGATGAACACTGAAGCTTTCTTT. V is TRBV27 and J is TRBJ1-1, with TRBD1 as a possible D gene (5 bases). Per germline, CDR1 MNHEY and CDR2 SMNVEV (reference sequence). There are 14 residues in the CDR3. Trimming took off 5 bases at V and 0 bases at J, with 10 bases between the two ends.